This section outlines one T cell receptor beta chain sequence together with its context. Its antigen is not yet known. One base away there is no much larger clone; base qualities are not given. The sample originates from a study of T cell responses to AZD1222 COVID-19 vaccine (dated by TCRdb to about 2021). About the study as a whole: Because spike-specific TCR depth and breadth did not differ between the two schedules, AZD1222 recipients who got a second dose at roughly 4 weeks were pooled with those who got a second dose at roughly 12 weeks. TCR sequencing covered 233 trial participants: nearly 210 given two doses of AZD1222 and approximately 26 given two doses of MenACWY control vaccine. Trial participants were enrolled by age into subgroups of 18-55, 56-69 and 70-plus years, and 148, 28 and 57 TCR-sequenced participants, respectively, were included in these subgroups.

The CDR3 regions of human TCRbeta chains were analyzed by immunosequencing. Regarding the original processing steps: TCRs in the repertoires were matched against a reference library of SARS-CoV-2-specific TCRs that had been generated with the MIRA antigen-specificity platform. Breadth meant the fraction of unique TCRs that were SARS-CoV-2-associated, whereas depth meant the fraction of total T cells that were SARS-CoV-2-associated. Using the MIRA data, each spike-specific TCR was mapped to the spike region that the TCR reacts to and placed in a CD4 or CD8 class. Log10-transformed breadth and depth values were compared by one-way ANOVA with Sidak's multiple comparisons tests. TCRdb carries this immuneACCESS record with in-frame sequences only. Its versions omit some clonotypes, under half of them owing to an unresolved V gene in the studies checked, with the rest unexplained. D and trimming were read from the DNA, whereas the V and J calls and clone size are those reported in that table. This sample is represented by around 160,000 clones; about 90% of them were singletons. 4% to 6% of the sample is held by the ten biggest clonotypes.

From the cysteine up to the phenylalanine, the CDR3 has a length of 16 residues. Solely the CDR3 DNA is kept, with 48 bases framed from the first base. V ends up 4 bases short and J 1 base short, with an unmatched junction base count of 6. CDR1 and CDR2 were assigned from the germline V gene as SGHTA and FQGNSA. Results the study describes overall, beyond this receptor: In the small 56-69-year group, the increase in depth fell short of significance, most likely because of low power. Reportedly, almost half of the unique spike-specific TCRs recognized epitopes lying outside the regions that are mutated in the B.1.351 and B.1.1.7 variants. Participants were mostly white British, with more females than males. The authors suggested clonal diversity may have been underestimated. The whole spike protein was spanned by vaccine-associated CD4 TCRs, and dominant responses were seen in regions 160-218 and 743-854. Because no day 14 peak-response samples were available, repertoires were characterized only after the peak T cell response. After two AZD1222 doses, both the breadth and the depth of spike-specific TCRs were significantly higher than at day 0 and than in MenACWY recipients. Only a handful of AZD1222 recipients were SARS-CoV-2 seropositive at baseline, limiting conclusions about previously exposed vaccinees.

The time point tag for this specimen amounts to: baseline before first vaccination. The vaccinee samples were drawn from two UK trials, COV001 and COV002, one of which was a single-blind randomized controlled phase 2/3 trial testing AZD1222 (ChAdOx1 nCoV-19) in healthy adults. For TCRbeta chain sequencing, PBMC samples were collected from trial participants at day 0 and at day 28 after the second dose. Sequenced material: peripheral blood, taken on day 0 of AZD1222 vaccination. The source is an adult in good health. The sequence is built from TRBV7-2 and TRBJ2-3; TRBD2 matches 9 bases in the middle. The sequenced DNA is TGTGCCAGCAGCTCGTCTAGCGGGGCGGGCACAGATACGCAGTATTTT. It specifies CASSSSSGAGTDTQYF.